Following are 21 T cell receptor beta chains from one sample sequenced in a study of cytomegalovirus exposure and HLA in healthy donors. In the PCR, 60 Vbeta and 13 Jbeta primers were used. Profiling relied on immunoSEQ multiplex PCR, and the TCRdb table lists in-frame clones only, not all of them. The sample contains roughly 120,000 clones, roughly 82% of which appear only once. The sequenced sample was PBMCs. Receptor source: a man aged 18 to 29 in good health and CMV-seropositive.

The chain recombines TRBV19 with TRBJ1-1, with D maybe TRBD1 (5 bases). V was cut by 10 bases and J by 7 bases, with 13 bases left in between. Germline CDR1 is LNHDA and CDR2 is SQIVND (reference sequence). The CDR3 contains 11 residues. CDR3: CATKGIYEAFF. The CDR3 DNA follows: TGTGCCACCAAGGGGATATATGAAGCTTTCTTT.

This clone was observed a single time. The chain couples TRBV7-9 to TRBJ1-4, with D hard to call. Trimming removed 6 bases at V and 13 bases at J, with 15 bases between. The CDR3 has 12 residues. From germline, CDR1 is SEHNR and CDR2 FQNEAQ (reference sequence). The CDR3 bases are TGTGCCAGCAGGTCGTTTCCGGGTGGACTGTTTTTT. It encodes CASRSFPGGLFF.

V and J are TRBV4-1 and TRBJ1-2; a possible D gene is TRBD1 (6 bases). Germline values: CDR1 MGHRA, CDR2 YSYEKL. This CDR3 comprises 16 residues. With 1 base removed from V and 7 bases from J, the gap between germline ends came to 19 bases. The CDR3 coding sequence is TGCGCCAGCAGCCAAGGTAACAGGGCAAGGCTCTCTGGCTACACCTTC. It translates to CASSQGNRARLSGYTF.

This clone was counted a single time. The rearrangement uses TRBV6-5 and TRBJ1-1; D perhaps matches TRBD1 (6 bases). CDR1 is MNHEY and CDR2 is SVGAGI in the germline V gene. The CDR3 contains 11 residues. V lost 5 bases and J lost 8, with 9 bases in between. CDR3 residues: CASSPGVEAFF. The CDR3 DNA is TGTGCCAGCAGTCCAGGGGTAGAAGCTTTCTTT.

This chain joins TRBV4-1 and TRBJ2-2; D uncertain. The germline V gene has CDR1 MGHRA and CDR2 YSYEKL. Trimming took 0 bases from V and 5 from J, leaving 4 bases between them. The CDR3 contains 13 residues. CDR3 in amino acids: CASSQDLTGELFF. CDR3 coding DNA: TGCGCCAGCAGCCAAGACTTAACCGGGGAGCTGTTTTTT.

The rearrangement links TRBV28 to TRBJ1-5; 7 bases are shared with TRBD1. This CDR3 spans 18 amino acids. Germline CDR1 reads MDHEN; CDR2 reads SYDVKM. V gave up 6 bases and J gave up 4 bases; unmatched junction bases: 18. The CDR3 nucleotides read TGTGCCAGCAGACCTACGAGTATACAGACAGGGTGGAATCAGCCCCAGCATTTT. Its translation is CASRPTSIQTGWNQPQHF.

The chain employs TRBV7-8 and TRBJ1-1, with 9 bases matching TRBD1. V was pared by 8 bases and J by 1 base, with 11 bases of the junction left unmatched. The length of the CDR3 is 16 residues. The germline V gene encodes CDR1 SGHVS and CDR2 FQNEAQ. CDR3 protein: CASAKGQGESNTEAFF. The CDR3 nucleotides read TGTGCCAGCGCCAAGGGACAGGGCGAATCGAACACTGAAGCTTTCTTT.

This chain joins TRBV5-1 and TRBJ1-2; 9 positions agree with TRBD1. V lost 4 bases and J lost 8; bases outside the gene matches: 9. Looked up from germline, CDR1 is SGHRS and CDR2 is YFSETQ. CDR3 size: 14 residues. The CDR3 DNA is TGCGCCAGCAGCGGTATTAGGACAGGGGCCGGCTACACCTTC. Protein: CASSGIRTGAGYTF.

A remark on this clone: A much larger clone sits a single nucleotide away, making a read error possible. CDR3 in amino acids: CASSLAGDTGELFF. DNA for the CDR3: TGTGCCAGCAGCTTAGCGGGAGACACCGGGGAGCTGTTTTTT. The chain couples TRBV7-6 to TRBJ2-2; D possibly corresponds to TRBD2 (5 bases). Trimming cost V 0 bases and J 3 bases, with 5 bases left between them. The CDR3 runs 14 residues. In germline, CDR1 is SGHVS, CDR2 FNYEAQ.

This clone has just a few counts. The chain combines TRBV5-4 with TRBJ1-3, with 7 bases aligning to TRBD1. Germline V gene lookup returns CDR1 SGHNT and CDR2 YYREEE (reference sequence). This CDR3 has 16 residues. With 2 bases clipped from V and 0 bases from J, the junction kept 5 bases outside the gene matches. CDR3 nucleotides: TGTGCCAGCAGCTTTTCGACAGGGAACTCTGGAAACACCATATATTTT. Protein sequence: CASSFSTGNSGNTIYF. The full variable domain, its missing parts supplied by reference TRBV5-4 and TRBJ1-3, is ETGVTQSPTHLIKTRGQQVTLRCSSQSGHNTVSWYQQALGQGPQFIFQYYREEENGRGNFPPRFSGLQFPNYSSELNVNALELDDSALYLCASSFSTGNSGNTIYFGEGSWLTVV.

The gene calls are TRBV10-3 and TRBJ2-3; tentatively, D is TRBD1 (6 bases). The V end was cut by 5 bases, the J end by 3 bases, with 9 bases between. The germline gives CDR1 ENHRY, CDR2 SYGVKD. The CDR3 extends over 13 amino acids. CDR3 residues: CAISTGTTDTQYF. Here the CDR3 DNA reads TGTGCCATCAGTACCGGGACAACAGATACGCAGTATTTT.

This clone was recorded only once. The rearrangement uses TRBV6-6 and TRBJ2-7; 8 positions agree with TRBD1. Trimming at V came to 6 bases and at J to 5 bases, leaving 12 bases not matched to a gene. There are 15 residues in the CDR3. CDR1 is MNHNY, CDR2 SVGAGI, per germline (reference sequence). CDR3 bases: TGTGCCAGCAGGCCCTTAGACAGGGGCTCGGACGAGCAGTACTTC. Amino acid sequence: CASRPLDRGSDEQYF.

This clone has just a few counts. Written as DNA, the CDR3 is TGTGCCAGCAGCCGACTAGCGGGGGAAGGTGAGCAGTTCTTC. It specifies CASSRLAGEGEQFF. This chain links TRBV7-8 with TRBJ2-1; 12 positions agree with TRBD2. Trimming cost V 5 bases and J 9 bases; bases outside gene matches: 5. Germline CDR1 reads SGHVS; CDR2 reads FQNEAQ. The CDR3 consists of 14 residues.

CDR3 sequence (DNA): TGCAGCGTTCAGGGGGGCCAACCTGTGAGCTCCTACAATGAGCAGTTCTTC. Its translation: CSVQGGQPVSSYNEQFF. This sequence joins TRBV29-1 and TRBJ2-1, with a weak D call TRBD1 (7 bases). V was clipped by 5 bases and J by 0 bases, with 20 bases between them. The CDR3 has 17 amino acids. Per the germline V gene, CDR1 is SQVTM and CDR2 is ANQGSEA.

The chain links TRBV19 to TRBJ2-2; 10 bases are shared with TRBD1. V was clipped by 7 bases and J by 4 bases; unmatched bases: 12. The CDR3 is 17 residues long. Germline-derived CDR1 and CDR2 are LNHDA and SQIVND (reference sequence). The CDR3 bases are TGTGCCAGTACCCGACAGGGGGCAAGGGTTGGCACCGGGGAGCTGTTTTTT. It is translated as CASTRQGARVGTGELFF.

The CDR3: CASSFSGIDNEQFF. The CDR3, as DNA: TGTGCCAGCAGTTTTTCGGGGATTGACAATGAGCAGTTCTTC. The V and J genes are TRBV27 and TRBJ2-1, with a weak D call TRBD2 (5 bases). CDR3 length: 14 residues. The V gene lost 3 bases and the J gene lost 5 bases, with 11 bases spanning the gap. Per the germline V gene, CDR1 is MNHEY and CDR2 is SMNVEV (reference sequence).

The chain joins TRBV2 to TRBJ2-3, with 7 positions matching TRBD1. V shed 6 bases and J 5 bases; nucleotides not matched to a gene: 8. This CDR3 region has 14 residues. Germline loops: CDR1 SNHLY, CDR2 FYNNEI. The CDR3 DNA is TGTGCCAGCAGATCGACAGGGTCCCTAGATACGCAGTATTTT. Its translation is CASRSTGSLDTQYF.

This clone was picked up one time. The rearrangement joins TRBV9 to TRBJ2-1; 9 nucleotides line up with TRBD2. V lost 4 bases and J lost 9; bases outside the gene matches: 17. Per the germline V gene, CDR1 is SGDLS and CDR2 is YYNGEE. CDR3 length: 17 amino acids. This CDR3 is CASSLHGGGSGRIEQFF. The CDR3 coding sequence is TGTGCCAGCAGCCTACATGGGGGGGGTAGCGGGAGAATTGAGCAGTTCTTC.

The chain recombines TRBV7-9 with TRBJ1-1; possibly TRBD1 for D (5 bases). The V end lost 11 bases, the J end lost 6 bases, and 25 bases lay between the germline ends. The V gene's germline CDR1 is SEHNR and CDR2 FQNEAQ (reference sequence). The CDR3 has 15 residues. The CDR3 nucleotides read TGTGCCGGTGGGGACCAGGGAGGGGAACGGCCTGAAGCTTTCTTT. This codes for CAGGDQGGERPEAFF.

J is TRBJ2-5 and V is TRBV7-2; D not certain. V was cut by 1 base and J by 2 bases, with 8 bases left in between. The CDR3 runs to 14 residues. The germline V gene encodes CDR1 SGHTA and CDR2 FQGNSA. CDR3 DNA sequence: TGTGCCAGCAGCTTAGTCGGCAGGCAAGAGACCCAGTACTTC. It specifies CASSLVGRQETQYF.

The chain carries TRBV4-1 and TRBJ2-7; TRBD1 matches 10 bases. V was clipped by 0 bases and J by 5 bases; unmatched bases: 7. The CDR3 has 16 residues. CDR1 MGHRA and CDR2 YSYEKL come from the germline V gene. CDR3 amino acids: CASSQDLADRGDEQYF. The CDR3 DNA follows: TGCGCCAGCAGCCAAGATCTTGCGGACAGGGGGGACGAGCAGTACTTC.